This is a list of T cell receptor beta chains from one sample in a study of patients and donors after allogeneic stem cell transplantation. MiXCR, run by TCRdb on the RT-PCR reads, gives a single entry per CDR3 protein. The sample lists about a million distinct CDR3 sequences, more than 15% occurring once. The source material was blood, either unsorted or a sorted T cell fraction (not recorded which). The receptors shown here come from a human donor who was either an allogeneic HSCT recipient or a stem cell or donor lymphocyte infusion donor (not recorded which). It is not recorded whose cells these are; they may come from a transplant donor. CDR3s include the opening cysteine and the closing phenylalanine or tryptophan. The order of the fields is V gene, J gene, CDR3 protein.

>TRBV5-1|TRBJ2-7
CASSVGQTSFYEQYF
>TRBV7-8|TRBJ2-5
CASTTPGETQYF
>TRBV9|TRBJ2-5
CASSVGDRSHQETQYF
>TRBV4-1|TRBJ2-2
CASSQLRNTGELFF
>TRBV4-1|TRBJ1-2
CASSQDQRQESFGYTF
>TRBV12-3/TRBV12-4|TRBJ2-1
CASSLLGGGYNEQFF
>TRBV24-1|TRBJ2-1
CATSDPGTGYEQFF
>TRBV28|TRBJ2-2
CASGSLASNTGELFF
>TRBV7-2|TRBJ2-3
CASSPLAGGVTDTQYF
>TRBV18|TRBJ1-3
CASSPPSATGNTIYF
>TRBV6-5|TRBJ2-7
CASSSGRVPSEQYF
>TRBV7-2|TRBJ2-2
CASSREREYAGELFF
>TRBV2|TRBJ2-7
CASSTLAGRPYEQYF
>TRBV5-1|TRBJ2-5
CASREQETQYF
>TRBV20-1|TRBJ1-1
CSGARQLNTEAFF
>TRBV7-6|TRBJ2-5
CASSFQGWSETQYF
>TRBV7-3|TRBJ2-1
CASSLFLAGEQFF
>TRBV15|TRBJ1-3
CATSRAGSGVDTIYF
>TRBV15|TRBJ2-5
CATSRDRGGETQYF
>TRBV5-1|TRBJ2-7
CASSLGGTSYEQYF
>TRBV13|TRBJ2-1
CASSASGRFYNEQFF
>TRBV11-1|TRBJ2-5
CASSYGLAEETQYF
>TRBV15|TRBJ2-5
CATSRGASVDQETQYF
>TRBV30|TRBJ1-1
CAWSRGEGRAFF
>TRBV12-3/TRBV12-4|TRBJ2-1
CASSLGDSDNEQFF
>TRBV4-1|TRBJ2-7
CASSLGLAEGEQYF
>TRBV27|TRBJ1-5
CASSLARVSGLQPQHF
>TRBV12-3/TRBV12-4|TRBJ2-1
CATLGLAVGSSYNEQFF
>TRBV5-1|TRBJ1-4
CASSASGRSNEKLFF
>TRBV11-2|TRBJ2-2
CASSSLRNTGELFF
>TRBV4-1|TRBJ2-1
CASSQEGGGNYNEQFF
>TRBV7-8|TRBJ1-2
CASSLEGTVYGYTF
>TRBV4-1|TRBJ2-7
CASSQEDGTYEQYF